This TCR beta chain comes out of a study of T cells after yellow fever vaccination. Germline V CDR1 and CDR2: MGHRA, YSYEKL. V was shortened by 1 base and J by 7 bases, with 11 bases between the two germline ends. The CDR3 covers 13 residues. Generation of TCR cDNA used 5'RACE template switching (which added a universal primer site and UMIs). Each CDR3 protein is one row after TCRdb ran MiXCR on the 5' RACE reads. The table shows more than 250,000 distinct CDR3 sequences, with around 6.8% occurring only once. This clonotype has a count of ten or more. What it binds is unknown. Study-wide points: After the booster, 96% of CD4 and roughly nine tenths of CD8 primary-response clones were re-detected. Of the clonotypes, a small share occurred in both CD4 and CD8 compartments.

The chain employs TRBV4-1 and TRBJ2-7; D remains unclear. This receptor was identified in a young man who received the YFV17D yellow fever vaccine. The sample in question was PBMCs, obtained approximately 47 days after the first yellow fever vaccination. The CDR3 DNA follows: TGCGCCAGCAGCCAAGTCTTGGATCGGGAGCAGTACTTC. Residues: CASSQVLDREQYF.